These 6 T cell receptor beta chains came from one sample sequenced in a study of OX40 agonist ivuxolimab in advanced cancers. TCRdb's copy holds only in-frame clones and misses some; the assay was immunoSEQ multiplex PCR. The repertoire holds about 80,000 clones, with about nine tenths as singletons. Source: CD4+ or CD8+ T cells sorted from blood, taken in a trial of the OX40 agonist ivuxolimab. Receptor source: an adult with an advanced solid tumor such as melanoma, head and neck, liver or kidney cancer.

V gene TRBV19 combines with J gene TRBJ1-2, with a weak D call TRBD1 (5 bases). V dropped 5 bases and J dropped 3 bases, with 13 bases sitting between them. CDR3 length equals 14 residues. Germline CDR1 is LNHDA and CDR2 is SQIVND (reference sequence). CDR3: CASSWTPSDYGYTF. CDR3 in DNA: TGTGCCAGTAGTTGGACACCCTCTGACTATGGCTACACCTTC. The full variable domain, completed using reference TRBV19 and TRBJ1-2, is DGGITQSPKYLFRKEGQNVTLSCEQNLNHDAMYWYRQDPGQGLRLIYYSQIVNDFQKGDIAEGYSVSREKKESFPLTVTSAQKNPTAFYLCASSWTPSDYGYTFGSGTRLTVV.

The genes are TRBV7-2 and TRBJ2-7; 9 bases line up with TRBD1. CDR1 SGHTA and CDR2 FQGNSA come from the germline V gene. The junction had 12 bases not matched to a gene; V was cut back by 4 bases and J by 2 bases. The length of the CDR3 is 17 residues. The CDR3 spells CASSSPLPGQGTYEQYF. In DNA, the CDR3 is TGTGCCAGCAGCTCACCTCTTCCGGGACAGGGTACCTACGAGCAGTACTTC.

The J gene is TRBJ1-1, the V gene TRBV5-6; D is possibly TRBD1 (6 bases). Per germline, CDR1 SGHDT and CDR2 YYEEEE. CDR3 size: 15 residues. Trimming left V 0 bases short and J 4 bases short, with 13 bases between. The CDR3 reads CASSLDGQGTTEAFF. CDR3 coding DNA: TGTGCCAGCAGCTTGGACGGGCAGGGGACCACTGAAGCTTTCTTT.

This chain links TRBV10-3 with TRBJ2-7, with 15 positions matching TRBD2. The CDR3 has 13 residues. Germline CDR1 is ENHRY and CDR2 is SYGVKD. The trim removed 11 bases at V and 5 bases at J, leaving 4 bases unmatched. The DNA of the CDR3 is TGTGCCGTCGGGACTAGCGGGAGGAACGAGCAGTACTTC. Translated, it gives CAVGTSGRNEQYF.

This clone was detected only once. The rearrangement links TRBV7-7 to TRBJ2-1, with D perhaps matching TRBD2 (6 bases). There are 16 residues in the CDR3. Germline V CDR1 and CDR2: SSHAT, FNYEAQ (reference sequence). Trimming removed 2 bases at V and 4 bases at J, with 15 bases between. CDR3 loop: CASSLNGRGEYNEQFF. The CDR3 nucleotides are TGTGCCAGCAGCTTAAATGGGCGCGGGGAGTACAATGAGCAGTTCTTC.

V gene TRBV7-7 combines with J gene TRBJ2-5; no clear D. The germline V gene has CDR1 SSHAT and CDR2 FNYEAQ (reference sequence). CDR3 length: 12 residues. V lost 5 bases and J 5 bases, leaving 9 bases between the germline ends. Written as DNA, the CDR3 is TGTGCCAGCAGCCCAAAGGCCGAGACCCAGTACTTC. The encoded protein is CASSPKAETQYF.